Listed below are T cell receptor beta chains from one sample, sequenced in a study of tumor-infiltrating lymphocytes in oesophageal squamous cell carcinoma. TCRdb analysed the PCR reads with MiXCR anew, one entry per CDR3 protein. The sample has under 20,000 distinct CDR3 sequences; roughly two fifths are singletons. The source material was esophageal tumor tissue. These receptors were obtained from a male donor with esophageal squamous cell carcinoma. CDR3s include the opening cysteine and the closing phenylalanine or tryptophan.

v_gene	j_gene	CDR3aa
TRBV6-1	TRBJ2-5	CASSFETGWGETQYF
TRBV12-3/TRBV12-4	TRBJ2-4	CASSLSVSIQYF
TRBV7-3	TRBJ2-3	CASSLAGVRDTQYF
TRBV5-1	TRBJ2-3	CASSLFPGTDTQYF
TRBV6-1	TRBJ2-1	CASSGGWGYNEQFF
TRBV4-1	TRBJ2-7	CASSRGEGATREQYF
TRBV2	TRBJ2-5	CASSRDRGETQYF
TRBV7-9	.	CASSRWTSGRYNEQFF
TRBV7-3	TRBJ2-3	CASSLMGTSGGPDTQYF
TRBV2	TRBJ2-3	CASSEEGADTQYF
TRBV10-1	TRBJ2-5	CASSEQGPQETQYF
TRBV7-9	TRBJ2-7	CASSLGVGGADEQYF
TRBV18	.	CASAQAGRNEQYF
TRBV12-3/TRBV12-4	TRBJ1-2	CASSLRGEGYGYTF
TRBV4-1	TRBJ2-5	CASSHQPRAEETQYF
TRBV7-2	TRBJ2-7	CASSLVGTGSYEQYF